The 2 T cell receptor beta chains below come from one sample, sequenced in a study of long-term antiretroviral therapy in people with HIV (dated by TCRdb to the early 2020s). The immunoSEQ hsTCRB v3.0 assay was used at survey level resolution for TRB variable region sequencing. Entries here come from immuneACCESS through TCRdb and include only in-frame sequences with V and J called. Some clones fail to appear in such tables; in the studies checked, an unresolved V gene covers under half of the shortfall, and the cause of the remainder is unknown. This sample is represented by around 32,000 clones; about 90% of them were singletons. The ten largest clones take up roughly 9% of the sample. The sample here was unsorted PBMCs, taken 3.2 years before starting antiretroviral therapy. The receptors originated from a man between 45 and 60 years old with HIV.

DNA for the CDR3: TGTGCCAGCAGTTATAACCGCGGGGAGCTGTTTTTT. This sequence encodes CASSYNRGELFF. This chain joins TRBV6-5 and TRBJ2-2; no firm D call. The CDR3 is 12 residues long. Between the trimmed V and J ends, which lost 3 bases and 7 bases, there was a span of 6 bases. In germline, CDR1 is MNHEY, CDR2 SVGAGI.

The chain employs TRBV18 and TRBJ1-2; the D is unclear. Germline V gene sequence: CDR1 KGHSH, CDR2 LQKENI. V was shortened by 6 bases and J by 4 bases, with 15 bases between the two germline ends. This CDR3 comprises 14 residues. CDR3 nucleotides: TGTGCCAGCTCCATAGGAGGGTTGGGCTATGGCTACACCTTC. Protein: CASSIGGLGYGYTF.